These 22 T cell receptor beta chains share one sample of origin, sequenced in a study of regulatory T cells in long-lasting Graves disease. Time point specified: persistent/refractory GD, antithyroid drugs over 5 years with positive TRAb. The TCR library used RNA extracted from PBMCs. Sequencing libraries for TCR beta were prepared with iRepertoire HTBI primers and Arm-PCR of CDR3 regions. TCRdb passed the multiplex PCR reads through MiXCR, listing each CDR3 protein once. The sample comprises 400,000 to 600,000 distinct CDR3 sequences, 20% to 25% of which are singletons, and roughly 7.7% rests with the top ten. Sequencing was performed on peripheral blood mononuclear cells (PBMCs), taken when the disease was refractory, from a patient treated with antithyroid drugs. The receptors come from a female donor with Graves disease.

In this sample, this clonotype turned up a few times. The chain has TRBV11-3 and TRBJ1-1; possible D gene TRBD1, 5 bases. The CDR3 contains 13 residues. Germline-derived CDR1 and CDR2 are SGHNT and YENEEA. Trimming took 4 bases from V and 3 from J, leaving 9 bases between them. The CDR3 spells CASSSDSDTEAFF. In DNA form, the CDR3 reads TGTGCCAGCAGCTCCGACAGTGACACTGAAGCTTTCTTT.

This clonotype was counted ten times or more. The chain combines TRBV29-1 with TRBJ1-2; D is ambiguous. From germline, CDR1 is SQVTM and CDR2 ANQGSEA. V was trimmed by 6 bases and J by 0 bases, leaving 11 bases between them. The CDR3 spans 13 residues. CDR3 in DNA: TGCAGCGTGGACGGAGGCACTAACTATGGCTACACCTTC. Encoded protein: CSVDGGTNYGYTF.

This clonotype has a handful of counts. The V gene is TRBV5-1, the J gene TRBJ2-5, with TRBD2 matching over 14 bases. Losses at the gene ends were 4 bases for V and 6 bases for J; bases not matched to a gene: 8. CDR3 length: 16 amino acids. Per the germline V gene, CDR1 is SGHRS and CDR2 is YFSETQ. This chain's CDR3 is CASSQRLAGGLQTQYF. The CDR3 DNA sequence: TGCGCCAGCAGCCAACGACTAGCGGGGGGGCTGCAGACCCAGTACTTC.

This clonotype appeared many times. The CDR3 here is CASSQGWLQQPQHF. The CDR3 coding sequence is TGTGCCAGCAGCCAAGGGTGGTTGCAACAGCCCCAGCATTTT. V gene TRBV3-1 combines with J gene TRBJ1-5, with D unclear. Germline loops: CDR1 LGHDT, CDR2 YNNKEL (reference sequence). The CDR3 totals 14 residues. With 1 base removed from V and 7 bases from J, the gap between germline ends came to 11 bases.

This clonotype was recorded a few times. This chain joins TRBV5-1 and TRBJ2-2; 10 bases are shared with TRBD2. This CDR3 has 16 residues. Losses at the gene ends were 4 bases for V and 4 bases for J; bases not matched to a gene: 7. The germline CDR1 and CDR2 sequences are SGHRS and YFSETQ. The CDR3 protein is CASSLLAGSVTGELFF. The CDR3, as DNA: TGCGCCAGCAGCCTACTAGCGGGATCAGTCACCGGGGAGCTGTTTTTT.

This clonotype was seen only a few times. Here the CDR3 reads CASSFGDSGANVLTF. DNA for the CDR3: TGTGCCAGCAGCTTCGGGGACTCTGGGGCCAACGTCCTGACTTTC. The chain carries TRBV5-5 and TRBJ2-6; D is possibly TRBD2 (5 bases). The V end was cut by 2 bases, the J end by 0 bases, with 6 bases between. The V gene's germline CDR1 is SGHKS and CDR2 YYEKEE (reference sequence). The CDR3 sequence is 15 residues long. Full variable domain (remainder filled in from reference TRBV5-5 and TRBJ2-6): DAGVTQSPTHLIKTRGQQVTLRCSPISGHKSVSWYQQVLGQGPQFIFQYYEKEERGRGNFPDRFSARQFPNYSSELNVNALLLGDSALYLCASSFGDSGANVLTFGAGSRLTVL.

This clonotype has a count of ten or more. V gene TRBV7-3 combines with J gene TRBJ1-2, with a possible D match to TRBD1 (5 bases). The germline V gene encodes CDR1 SGHTA and CDR2 FQGTGA. This CDR3 is built from 14 residues. The V end was cut by 5 bases, the J end by 7 bases, with 17 bases between. The chain's CDR3 is CASSPTSRVAGYTF. The CDR3 DNA reads TGTGCCAGCAGCCCCACTTCCAGGGTCGCTGGCTACACCTTC.

This clonotype was detected only a few times. This chain joins TRBV5-1 and TRBJ2-7, with D possibly being TRBD1 or TRBD2 (5 bases each). Trimming left V 4 bases short and J 3 bases short, with 23 bases between. CDR1 SGHRS and CDR2 YFSETQ come from the germline V gene. CDR3 length equals 17 residues. Written as DNA, the CDR3 is TGCGCCAGCAGCGGTGGGGGATACCCCGCTACTCTCTACGAGCAGTACTTC. It translates to CASSGGGYPATLYEQYF.

The V call is TRBV14, the J call TRBJ2-2, with D unresolved. The CDR3 is 16 amino acids. CDR1 is SGHDN and CDR2 is FVKESK in the germline V gene. V gave up 1 base and J gave up 0 bases, with 9 bases separating them. The CDR3 region is CASSQVWDANTGELFF. The CDR3 region has the DNA TGTGCCAGCAGCCAAGTTTGGGATGCGAACACCGGGGAGCTGTTTTTT.

On this clonotype: The junction differs from germline at one of its ends, possibly a read error. This chain links TRBV6-4 with TRBJ1-1, with 8 bases identical to TRBD1. Looked up from germline, CDR1 is MRHNA and CDR2 is SNTAGT. There are 15 residues in the CDR3. CDR3 in DNA: TGTGCCGGCAGTGACCTGACAGGGGAGGACACTGAAGCTTTCTTT. Protein product: CAGSDLTGEDTEAFF.

This clonotype came up a few times. V and J are TRBV7-9 and TRBJ2-7; no clear D gene. This CDR3 has 12 amino acids. Trimming removed 5 bases at V and 5 bases at J, with 10 bases between. Germline-derived CDR1 and CDR2 are SEHNR and FQNEAQ (reference sequence). CDR3 DNA sequence: TGTGCCAGCAGCAAGAGCCTTGACGAGCAGTACTTC. Translation gives CASSKSLDEQYF. Full variable domain (rest looked up from reference TRBV7-9 and TRBJ2-7): DTGVSQNPRHKITKRGQNVTFRCDPISEHNRLYWYRQTLGQGPEFLTYFQNEAQLEKSRLLSDRFSAERPKGSFSTLEIQRTEQGDSAMYLCASSKSLDEQYFGPGTRLTVT.

This clonotype has only a few counts. The rearrangement joins TRBV19 to TRBJ1-1; D perhaps matches TRBD1 (5 bases). Looked up from germline, CDR1 is LNHDA and CDR2 is SQIVND (reference sequence). This CDR3 contains 18 residues. Trimming cost V 4 bases and J 5 bases, with 26 bases left between them. For the CDR3, the DNA is TGTGCCAGTAGTAACCACGGCAGGGTAGGTTCCCGAACAACTGAAGCTTTCTTT. Translated, it gives CASSNHGRVGSRTTEAFF.

The chain employs TRBV24-1 and TRBJ2-1, with D possibly TRBD2 on 7 matching bases. Per the germline V gene, CDR1 is KGHDR and CDR2 is SFDVKD. The CDR3 is 13 amino acids. V was shortened by 5 bases and J by 6 bases, with 10 bases between the two germline ends. This chain's CDR3 is CATSVAGANEQFF. The CDR3 DNA reads TGTGCCACCAGTGTTGCGGGGGCCAATGAGCAGTTCTTC.

This clonotype has a count of ten or more. The chain combines TRBV6-2 or TRBV6-3 with TRBJ1-1, with TRBD1 as a possible D gene (6 bases). Germline CDR1 MNHEY, CDR2 SVGEGT. This CDR3 has 15 residues. V was trimmed by 4 bases and J by 0 bases, leaving 12 bases between them. CDR3 nucleotides: TGTGCCAGCAGTTCGTACAGGGACATGAACACTGAAGCTTTCTTT. Translating gives CASSSYRDMNTEAFF.

This clonotype was found many times. The rearrangement joins TRBV2 to TRBJ1-1, with D possibly being TRBD1 (6 bases). The ends were cut back, 8 bases at V and 4 bases at J, with 11 bases in the middle. Germline lookup yields CDR1 SNHLY and CDR2 FYNNEI. The CDR3 consists of 12 residues. CDR3 amino acids: CASSRGATEAFF. The CDR3 DNA reads as TGTGCCAGCTCGAGGGGGGCCACTGAAGCTTTCTTT. Full variable domain (outside the CDR3, taken from reference TRBV2 and TRBJ1-1): EPEVTQTPSHQVTQMGQEVILRCVPISNHLYFYWYRQILGQKVEFLVSFYNNEISEKSEIFDDQFSVERPDGSNFTLKIRSTKLEDSAMYFCASSRGATEAFFGQGTRLTVV.

This clonotype has just a few counts. The rearrangement uses TRBV3-1 and TRBJ2-2, with 11 bases identical to TRBD2. Losses at the gene ends were 4 bases for V and 4 bases for J; bases not matched to a gene: 5. CDR1 is LGHDT, CDR2 YNNKEL, per germline (reference sequence). This CDR3 is built from 16 residues. The CDR3 region is CASSRSGTSGTGELFF. CDR3 sequence (DNA): TGTGCCAGCAGCCGTTCCGGGACTAGCGGCACCGGGGAGCTGTTTTTT.

This clonotype was observed a handful of times. This sequence joins TRBV6-1 and TRBJ2-5; 11 bases map to TRBD1. V gave up 7 bases and J gave up 4 bases; unmatched junction bases: 2. The CDR3 covers 13 residues. Germline CDR1 reads MNHNS; CDR2 reads SASEGT. CDR3 coding DNA: TGTGCCAGCAAGGGGACAGGGGGAGAGACCCAGTACTTC. Translation gives CASKGTGGETQYF.

The chain carries TRBV6-1 and TRBJ2-2, with 7 bases lining up with TRBD1. The CDR3 is 14 amino acids. Germline V gene lookup returns CDR1 MNHNS and CDR2 SASEGT. V was clipped by 6 bases and J by 2 bases; unmatched bases: 3. Written as DNA, the CDR3 is TGTGCCAGCAGACAGGGGTCCAACACCGGGGAGCTGTTTTTT. Protein: CASRQGSNTGELFF.

This clonotype came up many times. The V gene is TRBV6-1, the J gene TRBJ2-7, with 12 bases lining up with TRBD2. The germline CDR1 and CDR2 sequences are MNHNS and SASEGT. The CDR3 has 16 residues. V dropped 7 bases and J dropped 0; count of bases not matched to a gene: 7. This CDR3 reads CASTNPTSGSSYEQYF. The DNA of the CDR3 is TGTGCCAGCACCAACCCGACTAGCGGGAGCTCCTACGAGCAGTACTTC.

This clonotype was seen many times. This CDR3 reads CSAAGGMGEKLFF. The CDR3 bases are TGCAGTGCAGCTGGGGGCATGGGGGAAAAACTGTTTTTT. This chain connects TRBV20-1 to TRBJ1-4, with D perhaps TRBD1 (6 bases). This CDR3 spans 13 amino acids. Germline CDR1 and CDR2: DFQATT and SNEGSKA (reference sequence). Trimming cost V 6 bases and J 8 bases, with 16 bases left between them.

This clonotype was seen ten or more times. The genes are TRBV28 and TRBJ1-5; D gene unclear. Trimming cost V 6 bases and J 3 bases, with 15 bases left between them. The CDR3 totals 15 residues. Germline V gene data show CDR1 as MDHEN and CDR2 as SYDVKM. In DNA form, the CDR3 reads TGTGCCAGCAGACCTGGCGGCAGGTACAATCAGCCCCAGCATTTT. This translates into CASRPGGRYNQPQHF.

This chain links TRBV24-1 with TRBJ1-5; possible D gene TRBD1, 5 bases. The CDR3 is 16 amino acids. Germline V lookup: CDR1 KGHDR, CDR2 SFDVKD. The V end lost 6 bases, the J end lost 1 base, and 15 bases lay between the germline ends. The CDR3 region is CATSPRWGGSNQPQHF. Written as DNA, the CDR3 is TGTGCCACCAGTCCCCGTTGGGGCGGCAGCAATCAGCCCCAGCATTTT.